The clone carrying this T cell receptor (beta chain) came up many times. From RNA, the CDR3 regions of TCR beta chains were amplified and sequenced. HTBI-primed RT-PCR formed the first round, and a multiplex PCR formed the second. TCRdb re-called the multiplex PCR reads with MiXCR, one entry per CDR3 protein. The sample yields roughly 400,000 distinct CDR3 sequences, about 18% seen once. This sample stems from a study of Graves' ophthalmopathy and Graves' hyperthyroidism. The clonotype comes from a woman under 30 with Graves' ophthalmopathy. The sample taken for sequencing was peripheral blood.

In nucleotides, the CDR3 is TGTGCCAGCAGCTTAACCGGCAGGGGCACGGAGACCCAGTACTTC. Translating it yields CASSLTGRGTETQYF. The rearrangement uses TRBV11-2 and TRBJ2-5, with TRBD1 as a possible D gene (6 bases). CDR1 is SGHAT and CDR2 is FQNNGV in the germline V gene. V lost 2 bases to trimming and J lost 5 bases, with 15 bases between them. CDR3 length: 15 amino acids.